What follows describes a single T cell receptor (beta chain). The sample comes from a study of T cells in Graves' hyperthyroidism and ophthalmopathy. V lost 3 bases and J lost 7, with 13 bases in between. Germline CDR1 is LGHDT and CDR2 is YNNKEL (reference sequence). The CDR3 consists of 13 residues. Template material for amplifying TCR beta CDR3 regions consisted of RNA transcripts. HTBI primers were the set used in a first-round RT-PCR of the TCR CDR3. TCRdb re-called the multiplex PCR reads with MiXCR, one entry per CDR3 protein. The sample lists roughly 510,000 distinct CDR3 sequences; less than 25% were seen once.

This TCR came from a man between 18 and 29 years old with Graves' hyperthyroidism. The sequenced material came from blood. This chain connects TRBV3-1 to TRBJ2-7; no clear D gene. CDR3 bases: TGTGCCAGCAGCCAGGTCCCGATGGAAGAGCAGTACTTC. It yields the protein CASSQVPMEEQYF.